A selection of T cell receptor beta chains follows, all from one sample in a study of control samples from healthy donors and cancer patients. The method was immunoSEQ multiplex PCR; TCRdb's version includes in-frame clones alone and lacks a portion of them. The table lists some 120,000 clones, around 89% of them singletons. The sequenced material came from blood. Source of these receptors: a woman in her 70s in good health. Both conserved end residues are part of each CDR3. A D gene is named only where the DNA matches it firmly. The size field is filled for only some rows; it gives once, few, many or a size class.

NA	TRBV6-5	TRBD1	TRBJ1-4	CASSYLDRVEKLFF	TGTGCCAGCAGTTACTTGGACAGGGTTGAAAAACTGTTTTTT
NA	TRBV18	NA	TRBJ2-1	CASSPPGLYYNEQFF	TGTGCCAGCTCACCACCGGGACTCTACTACAATGAGCAGTTCTTC
once	TRBV5-1	TRBD1	TRBJ1-2	CASSTDRDSGYTF	TGCGCCAGCAGCACGGACAGGGACAGTGGCTACACCTTC
NA	TRBV29-1	TRBD1	TRBJ1-2	CSVAQGNYGYTF	TGCAGCGTTGCACAGGGGAACTATGGCTACACCTTC
NA	TRBV5-6	TRBD1	TRBJ1-1	CASSPTGVGTEAFF	TGTGCCAGCAGCCCGACAGGGGTGGGTACTGAAGCTTTCTTT
NA	TRBV23-1	TRBD1	TRBJ1-5	CASSPRHPGQPYSNQPQHF	TGCGCCAGCAGTCCGCGGCACCCGGGACAGCCTTATAGCAATCAGCCCCAGCATTTT
few	TRBV14	NA	TRBJ1-1	CASSQKMNTEAFF	TGTGCCAGCAGCCAGAAAATGAACACTGAAGCTTTCTTT
NA	TRBV5-4	TRBD1	TRBJ2-1	CASSPTRDSYNEQFF	TGTGCCAGCAGCCCGACCCGGGACAGTTACAATGAGCAGTTCTTC
few	TRBV4-1	NA	TRBJ1-1	CASARGGSTEAFF	TGCGCCAGCGCCCGAGGGGGGAGCACTGAAGCTTTCTTT
NA	TRBV9	NA	TRBJ2-6	CASSVASGGANVLTF	TGTGCCAGCAGCGTAGCTAGTGGCGGGGCCAACGTCCTGACTTTC
NA	TRBV15	TRBD2	TRBJ2-5	CATSRPRGSGVGETQYF	TGTGCCACCAGCAGACCCCGAGGAAGCGGGGTTGGCGAGACCCAGTACTTC
NA	TRBV4-3	NA	TRBJ1-1	CASSQDRGRRGISEAFF	TGCGCCAGCAGCCAAGATCGCGGTCGCAGGGGCATTTCTGAAGCTTTCTTT
NA	TRBV5-6	TRBD2	TRBJ2-1	CASSPASGGARIEQFF	TGTGCCAGCAGCCCGGCTAGCGGGGGGGCCCGTATAGAGCAGTTCTTC
NA	TRBV10-1	NA	TRBJ2-1	CASSVAVSSYNEQFF	TGCGCCAGCAGTGTGGCGGTGAGCTCCTACAATGAGCAGTTCTTC
NA	TRBV7-8	TRBD1	TRBJ1-4	CASSQGAGTGREKLFF	TGTGCCAGCAGCCAAGGAGCGGGGACAGGGCGTGAAAAACTGTTTTTT
NA	TRBV7-9	TRBD1	TRBJ1-2	CASSPGQVEGYTF	TGTGCCAGCAGCCCGGGACAGGTGGAAGGCTACACCTTC
NA	TRBV4-3	TRBD1	TRBJ2-1	CASSQDPLDRVGIHEQFF	TGCGCCAGCAGCCAAGATCCCCTAGACAGGGTTGGGATCCATGAGCAGTTCTTC
NA	TRBV7-9	TRBD2	TRBJ2-5	CASSLAGGVLEGETQYF	TGTGCCAGCAGCTTAGCGGGGGGGGTACTGGAGGGAGAGACCCAGTACTTC
NA	TRBV11-3	NA	TRBJ1-1	CASSRHPNTEAFF	TGTGCCAGCAGCCGGCACCCGAACACTGAAGCTTTCTTT
NA	TRBV4-2	NA	TRBJ1-2	CASSQDFGAFNYGYTF	TGTGCCAGCAGCCAAGATTTCGGGGCCTTTAACTATGGCTACACCTTC
NA	TRBV25-1	TRBD1	TRBJ1-2	CASSDARQGAYGYTF	TGTGCCAGCAGTGACGCGAGACAGGGGGCGTATGGCTACACCTTC
NA	TRBV6-2/TRBV6-3	TRBD2	TRBJ2-1	CASSYQRGHYNEQFF	TGTGCCAGCAGTTACCAGCGGGGGCACTACAATGAGCAGTTCTTC
few	TRBV5-1	NA	TRBJ1-3	CASSLAGGSGNTIYF	TGCGCCAGCAGCTTGGCTGGGGGCTCTGGAAACACCATATATTTT
NA	TRBV7-3	TRBD1	TRBJ2-1	CASSPRQGPQFF	TGTGCCAGCAGCCCACGACAGGGCCCGCAGTTCTTC
NA	TRBV21-1	NA	TRBJ1-5	CASSHPLSNQPQHF	TGTGCCAGCAGCCACCCACTTAGCAATCAGCCCCAGCATTTT
once	TRBV5-1	TRBD2	TRBJ2-2	CASSLAAGGPGTGELFF	TGCGCCAGCAGCTTGGCGGCGGGGGGGCCGGGGACCGGGGAGCTGTTTTTT
few	TRBV6-4	NA	TRBJ2-3	CASSEAGGTGATDTQYF	TGTGCCAGCAGTGAAGCGGGAGGGACAGGGGCCACAGATACGCAGTATTTT
few	TRBV9	TRBD2	TRBJ2-3	CASSLSGGATDTQYF	TGTGCCAGCAGCTTAAGCGGGGGGGCCACAGATACGCAGTATTTT
NA	TRBV27	NA	TRBJ1-2	CASSAHDRRYTF	TGTGCCAGCAGTGCACATGACCGCCGATACACCTTC
NA	TRBV10-3	TRBD1	TRBJ1-3	CAISGAFGGQGVNSGNTIYF	TGTGCCATCAGTGGAGCGTTTGGTGGACAGGGGGTGAACTCTGGAAACACCATATATTTT
NA	TRBV7-2	NA	TRBJ1-2	CASSLFGRNYGYTF	TGTGCCAGCAGCTTATTTGGCAGGAACTATGGCTACACCTTC
NA	TRBV29-1	NA	TRBJ2-6	CSVWNSGANVLTF	TGCAGCGTTTGGAACTCTGGGGCCAACGTCCTGACTTTC
NA	TRBV7-9	NA	TRBJ2-5	CASSLQETQYF	TGTGCCAGCAGCCTACAAGAGACCCAGTACTTC
NA	TRBV19	NA	TRBJ2-1	CASRGPLAPGEQFF	TGTGCCAGTAGAGGCCCTCTAGCCCCAGGGGAGCAGTTCTTC
NA	TRBV13	NA	TRBJ1-3	CASRSQSSGNTIYF	TGTGCCAGCAGATCCCAGAGCTCTGGAAACACCATATATTTT
NA	TRBV3-1/TRBV3-2	NA	TRBJ1-3	CASMGTGNTIYF	TGTGCCAGCATGGGAACTGGAAACACCATATATTTT
NA	TRBV7-9	TRBD1	TRBJ1-4	CASSLIGGRRTNEKLFF	TGTGCCAGCAGCTTAATAGGGGGCAGGCGAACTAATGAAAAACTGTTTTTT
NA	TRBV18	NA	TRBJ1-6	CASSPGTENSPLHF	TGTGCCAGCTCACCAGGGACCGAAAATTCACCCCTCCACTTT
NA	TRBV6-6	NA	TRBJ1-1	CASSGLGGQGNTEAFF	TGTGCCAGCAGCGGGCTGGGAGGTCAGGGCAACACTGAAGCTTTCTTT
NA	TRBV7-9	TRBD1	TRBJ2-5	CASSPRTGVEETQYF	TGTGCCAGCAGCCCTCGGACAGGTGTAGAGGAGACCCAGTACTTC
NA	TRBV2	NA	TRBJ1-2	CASSGGAYGYTF	TGTGCCAGCAGCGGGGGGGCATATGGCTACACCTTC
NA	TRBV11-2	NA	TRBJ2-3	CASSLVADTQYF	TGTGCCAGCAGCTTAGTTGCAGATACGCAGTATTTT
NA	TRBV6-6	NA	TRBJ1-2	CASSTGLGYTF	TGTGCCAGCAGTACGGGACTTGGCTACACCTTC
NA	TRBV7-8	TRBD1	TRBJ2-7	CASSLAGTGAYEQYF	TGTGCCAGCAGCTTAGCCGGGACAGGGGCCTACGAGCAGTACTTC
NA	TRBV4-2	NA	TRBJ2-1	CASSQAQGNNEQFF	TGTGCCAGCAGCCAAGCCCAGGGGAACAATGAGCAGTTCTTC
NA	TRBV6-1	TRBD1	TRBJ2-7	CASSEMDRAYEQYF	TGTGCCAGCAGTGAGATGGACAGGGCCTACGAGCAGTACTTC
NA	TRBV24-1	NA	TRBJ1-5	CATSDPGGGPKPQHF	TGTGCCACCAGTGATCCCGGAGGGGGGCCTAAGCCCCAGCATTTT
NA	TRBV7-3	NA	TRBJ1-2	CASSEPQDYGYTF	TGTGCCAGCAGCGAACCTCAGGACTATGGCTACACCTTC
NA	TRBV7-2	NA	TRBJ2-3	CASSLAGLSTDTQYF	TGTGCCAGCAGCTTAGCGGGTCTTAGCACAGATACGCAGTATTTT
NA	TRBV4-3	NA	TRBJ2-4	CASSQGPGVAKNIQYF	TGCGCCAGCAGCCAGGGCCCAGGGGTAGCCAAAAACATTCAGTACTTC
NA	TRBV19	NA	TRBJ1-2	CASWGPYGYTF	TGTGCCTCCTGGGGGCCCTATGGCTACACCTTC
NA	TRBV14	TRBD1	TRBJ1-1	CASSQRTGIGNTEAFF	TGTGCCAGCAGCCAGAGGACAGGGATTGGGAACACTGAAGCTTTCTTT
NA	TRBV27	NA	TRBJ1-1	CASRRATEAFF	TGTGCCAGCAGGAGAGCCACTGAAGCTTTCTTT
few	TRBV6-6	NA	TRBJ2-1	CASRDPDSDEQFF	TGTGCCAGCAGAGATCCCGACAGCGATGAGCAGTTCTTC
NA	TRBV6-2/TRBV6-3	TRBD2	TRBJ2-3	CASSWTRSTDTQYF	TGTGCCAGCAGCTGGACTAGAAGCACAGATACGCAGTATTTT